The 6 T cell receptor beta chains below come from one sample, sequenced in a study of chemoradiotherapy in HPV16-positive cancers. Libraries were prepared by immunoSEQ multiplex PCR; TCRdb keeps only in-frame clonotypes and omits some of them. Of around 22,000 clones listed, 80% to 95% are singletons. The source was blood, collected from a patient who underwent chemoradiotherapy. All receptors come from a human donor with HPV-associated anogenital cancer.

The V gene is TRBV28, the J gene TRBJ2-1; TRBD2 matches 10 bases. Trimming removed 2 bases from V and 6 bases from J; junction bases left unmatched: 4. Germline CDR1 is MDHEN and CDR2 is SYDVKM. The CDR3 consists of 15 residues. CDR3 DNA: TGTGCCAGCAGTTTACAACTAGCGGGGATCAATGAGCAGTTCTTC. Translation: CASSLQLAGINEQFF. Looking up the rest from reference TRBV28 and TRBJ2-1 gives the full variable domain: DVKVTQSSRYLVKRTGEKVFLECVQDMDHENMFWYRQDPGLGLRLIYFSYDVKMKEKGDIPEGYSVSREKKERFSLILESASTNQTSMYLCASSLQLAGINEQFFGPGTRLTVL.

This chain connects TRBV19 to TRBJ2-2; 9 bases agree with TRBD1. V lost 5 bases to trimming and J lost 6 bases; unmatched junction nucleotides: 13. Germline V gene data show CDR1 as LNHDA and CDR2 as SQIVND (reference sequence). The CDR3 spans 17 residues. DNA of the CDR3: TGTGCCAGTAGTGCCCGGGACAGGGTTAAGGAGGCCGGGGAGCTGTTTTTT. As protein: CASSARDRVKEAGELFF.

J is TRBJ2-5 and V is TRBV4-1; 8 bases fit TRBD1. The V gene end was trimmed by 2 bases and the J gene end by 2 bases; junction bases not matched to a gene: 7. The CDR3 is made up of 16 amino acids. Germline loops: CDR1 MGHRA, CDR2 YSYEKL. The CDR3 is CASSQFTGTGQETQYF. The CDR3 DNA sequence: TGCGCCAGCAGCCAATTTACCGGGACAGGTCAAGAGACCCAGTACTTC.

The gene calls are TRBV28 and TRBJ1-2, with D possibly being TRBD1 (5 bases). Germline V gene lookup returns CDR1 MDHEN and CDR2 SYDVKM. The ends were cut back, 7 bases at V and 4 bases at J, with 13 bases in the middle. This CDR3 is built from 13 residues. CDR3 amino acids: CASNPPGPYGYTF. For the CDR3, the DNA is TGTGCCAGCAATCCACCGGGACCCTATGGCTACACCTTC.

The chain carries TRBV7-9 and TRBJ2-7, with 9 bases fitting TRBD1. The V gene's germline CDR1 is SEHNR and CDR2 FQNEAQ (reference sequence). The CDR3 loop spans 14 amino acids. V gave up 1 base and J gave up 4 bases; unmatched junction bases: 2. For the CDR3, the DNA is TGTGCCAGCAGCTTAGGGACAGGGGTTTACGAGCAGTACTTC. Translating gives CASSLGTGVYEQYF.

This clone was counted between two and nine times. The rearrangement links TRBV28 to TRBJ1-2; 9 bases are a match to TRBD1. V gave up 6 bases and J gave up 3 bases; unmatched junction bases: 2. Germline assignment: CDR1 MDHEN and CDR2 SYDVKM. CDR3 length: 13 residues. In nucleotides, the CDR3 is TGTGCCAGCAGCCGGGACAGGGACTATGGCTACACCTTC. It yields the protein CASSRDRDYGYTF.